One and the same sample provided the 10 T cell receptor beta chains below, sequenced in a study of graft-versus-host responses after intestinal transplantation. Their specific antigens are unknown. The assay was immunoSEQ multiplex PCR, and TCRdb's table has in-frame clones only and misses some. The repertoire consists of more than 65,000 clones, with 85% to 95% occurring once and the leading ten covering around 0.44%. The sequencing here drew on unstimulated CD8+ T cells sorted from spleen or lymph node cells, taken before transplant. All receptors derive from a human donor who was the organ donor for an intestinal transplant.

V usage is TRBV11-2 and J usage is TRBJ1-1; D possibly corresponds to TRBD1 (6 bases). The CDR3 covers 13 residues. Germline lookup yields CDR1 SGHAT and CDR2 FQNNGV. V was trimmed by 3 bases and J by 7 bases, leaving 12 bases between them. Here the CDR3 DNA reads TGTGCCAGCAGCTTCCACAGGGAGGGTGAAGCTTTCTTT. This encodes CASSFHREGEAFF.

This chain joins TRBV9 and TRBJ1-5, with D perhaps TRBD1 (5 bases). Trimming removed 3 bases at V and 6 bases at J, with 16 bases between. The CDR3 is 15 residues long. From germline, CDR1 is SGDLS and CDR2 YYNGEE. CDR3 DNA: TGTGCCAGCAGCGCCGATTTGGGACTGGGTCAGCCCCAGCATTTT. Translating it yields CASSADLGLGQPQHF.

This clone was picked up one time. The gene calls are TRBV27 and TRBJ2-3, with 10 bases identical to TRBD1. V shed 4 bases and J 2 bases; nucleotides not matched to a gene: 3. Germline loops: CDR1 MNHEY, CDR2 SMNVEV (reference sequence). The CDR3 runs to 15 residues. DNA for the CDR3: TGTGCCAGCAGTTCCGGGACAGGGGTCACAGATACGCAGTATTTT. It codes for CASSSGTGVTDTQYF.

This chain connects TRBV4-3 to TRBJ1-1; no firm D call. CDR1 LGHNA and CDR2 YSLEER come from the germline V gene. The CDR3 sequence is 15 residues long. V lost 0 bases and J 0 bases, leaving 8 bases between the germline ends. CDR3 protein: CASSQEVGMNTEAFF. The DNA of the CDR3 is TGCGCCAGCAGCCAAGAGGTGGGCATGAACACTGAAGCTTTCTTT.

The rearrangement links TRBV4-3 to TRBJ2-1; 8 positions match TRBD2. This CDR3 comprises 14 residues. Looked up from germline, CDR1 is LGHNA and CDR2 is YSLEER. The V and J ends lost 2 bases and 4 bases, in that order; junction bases with no gene match: 1. The CDR3 nucleotides are TGCGCCAGCAGCCAACGGGGGGGATACAATGAGCAGTTCTTC. This encodes CASSQRGGYNEQFF.

This clone has a single count. The CDR3 reads CASSMKCDSQETQYF. As DNA, the CDR3 is TGTGCCAGCAGCATGAAATGTGACTCCCAAGAGACCCAGTACTTC. The chain recombines TRBV21-1 with TRBJ2-5; the DNA was not compared with TRBD2, the D call given in the table. TRBV21-1 is annotated as a pseudogene. This CDR3 has 15 amino acids.

This sequence joins TRBV19 and TRBJ1-6; no reliable D call. Germline V gives CDR1 LNHDA, CDR2 SQIVND (reference sequence). Trimming took 6 bases from V and 0 from J, leaving 9 bases between them. This CDR3 contains 15 residues. The CDR3 coding sequence is TGTGCCAGTAGAAGCGCCAGCTCCTATAATTCACCCCTCCACTTT. Its translation: CASRSASSYNSPLHF.

V usage is TRBV2 and J usage is TRBJ2-5; 7 nucleotides agree with TRBD1. TRBJ2-7 matches the DNA end more closely, so the J call is doubtful. Looked up from germline, CDR1 is SNHLY and CDR2 is FYNNEI. The CDR3 is 13 amino acids. The CDR3 sequence: CASSVRQGYEQYF. In DNA, the CDR3 is TGTGCCAGCAGCGTGAGACAGGGCTACGAGCAGTACTTC.

The CDR3 DNA reads as TGTGCCAGCAGTGGGGGGCGGGATCAGCCCCAGCATTTT. Translation gives CASSGGRDQPQHF. The gene calls are TRBV2 and TRBJ1-5, with TRBD1 as a possible D gene (6 bases). The CDR3 extends over 13 amino acids. Germline loops: CDR1 SNHLY, CDR2 FYNNEI. V lost 4 bases to trimming and J lost 5 bases, with 9 bases between them.

The CDR3 DNA reads as TGCGCCAGCAGCCAGGAGGGGGGGCGGGAGACCCAGTACTTC. Protein product: CASSQEGGRETQYF. The chain uses TRBV4-1 and TRBJ2-5; the D gene is possibly TRBD2 (7 bases). Trimming left V 3 bases short and J 5 bases short, with 13 bases between. Germline V gene sequence: CDR1 MGHRA, CDR2 YSYEKL. The CDR3 totals 14 residues.